Below, 8 T cell receptor beta chains from the same sample are listed, as sequenced in a study of lymphopenia after photon versus proton radiotherapy. Some clones are missing from TCRdb's copy, which holds only in-frame ones; the method was immunoSEQ multiplex PCR. The table has about 22,000 clones, about nine tenths seen once. Sample: peripheral blood, taken from a patient treated with proton-based radiotherapy. These receptors all stem from a woman between 65 and 79 years old with pancreatic cancer. Some clones in this sample may be carry-over from other donors' samples.

The rearrangement joins TRBV6-5 to TRBJ1-1; D might be TRBD1 (6 bases). This CDR3 spans 15 amino acids. Germline V gene lookup returns CDR1 MNHEY and CDR2 SVGAGI. The ends were cut back, 5 bases at V and 4 bases at J, with 17 bases in the middle. CDR3 loop: CASSPTGREGTEAFF. In nucleotides, the CDR3 is TGTGCCAGCAGTCCTACAGGGAGGGAGGGCACTGAAGCTTTCTTT.

The chain has TRBV10-3 and TRBJ1-3; D is undetermined. The CDR3 length is 14 residues. With 10 bases removed from V and 0 bases from J, the gap between germline ends came to 13 bases. Germline CDR1 reads ENHRY; CDR2 reads SYGVKD. For the CDR3, the DNA is TGTGCCACCGGACCGACCCTCTCTGGAAACACCATATATTTT. This encodes CATGPTLSGNTIYF.

The table lists this clone with a count of one. This chain uses TRBV18 with TRBJ2-7, with 10 bases that match TRBD2. Trimming at V came to 0 bases and at J to 6 bases, leaving 5 bases not matched to a gene. The germline V gene encodes CDR1 KGHSH and CDR2 LQKENI. The CDR3 totals 15 residues. CDR3 in DNA: TGTGCCAGCTCACCACCGTCGGGACTAGCGAGCGAGCAGTACTTC. Translation: CASSPPSGLASEQYF. The whole variable domain, filled in from reference TRBV18 and TRBJ2-7, reads NAGVMQNPRHLVRRRGQEARLRCSPMKGHSHVYWYRQLPEEGLKFMVYLQKENIIDESGMPKERFSAEFPKEGPSILRIQQVVRGDSAAYFCASSPPSGLASEQYFGPGTRLTVT.

The chain uses TRBV15 and TRBJ1-4; D is ambiguous. Germline lookup yields CDR1 LNHNV and CDR2 YYDKDF (reference sequence). This CDR3 comprises 13 residues. V was cut by 0 bases and J by 5 bases, with 4 bases left in between. CDR3 sequence: CATSRDRNEKLFF. The CDR3 DNA reads as TGTGCCACCAGCAGAGATCGGAATGAAAAACTGTTTTTT.

The chain joins TRBV6-5 to TRBJ1-1; D unresolved. V shed 5 bases and J shed 1 base, with 5 bases lying between them. In germline, CDR1 is MNHEY, CDR2 SVGAGI. This CDR3 region has 12 residues. The chain's CDR3 is CASSPENTEAFF. The CDR3 bases are TGTGCCAGCAGTCCAGAGAACACTGAAGCTTTCTTT.

The J gene is TRBJ1-5, the V gene TRBV19; perhaps TRBD1 as D (6 bases). Germline CDR1 reads LNHDA; CDR2 reads SQIVND (reference sequence). Trimming took off 3 bases at V and 1 base at J, with 13 bases between the two ends. There are 16 residues in the CDR3. CDR3 amino acids: CASSMFPDRSNQPQHF. CDR3 in DNA: TGTGCCAGTAGTATGTTTCCTGACAGGAGCAATCAGCCCCAGCATTTT.

The chain links TRBV14 to TRBJ2-3, with unresolved D. The V end lost 4 bases, the J end lost 0 bases, and 5 bases lay between the germline ends. This CDR3 contains 13 residues. Germline CDR1 and CDR2: SGHDN and FVKESK. CDR3 loop: CASSLRSTDTQYF. The CDR3 DNA follows: TGTGCCAGCAGCCTGCGGAGCACAGATACGCAGTATTTT.

The chain links TRBV7-8 to TRBJ1-3, with D possibly TRBD1 on 5 matching bases. Germline CDR1 and CDR2: SGHVS and FQNEAQ. Trimming stripped 4 bases from V and 1 base from J, with 11 bases between. The CDR3 extends over 15 amino acids. CDR3 nucleotide sequence: TGTGCCAGCAGCTCCGGGACGAATTCTGGAAACACCATATATTTT. It yields the protein CASSSGTNSGNTIYF.